The T cell receptor beta chain under discussion was sequenced for a study of T cells in Graves' hyperthyroidism and ophthalmopathy. Study-level points and caveats: Blood also contained most expanded thyroid clonotypes above 0.001. Stable hyperthyroidism and ophthalmopathy were separated using 13 V-J signatures. Progression to ophthalmopathy was predicted a median of 6.5 months early.

The V gene lost 3 bases and the J gene lost 3 bases, with 11 bases spanning the gap. CDR1 is SGHTA, CDR2 FQGNSA, per germline. The CDR3 covers 14 residues. TCR beta CDR3 regions were amplified from RNA. The TCR CDR3 was amplified in a first-round RT-PCR using the HTBI primer set. A single record per CDR3 protein comes from TCRdb applying MiXCR to the multiplex PCR reads. The table records about 510,000 distinct CDR3 sequences, 35% to 50% of them present only once. In its sample, this clonotype was seen many times. Its antigen is unknown. The chain is built from TRBV7-2 and TRBJ1-1; D is uncertain. The sequence was collected from an adult woman with Graves' disease, either hyperthyroidism or ophthalmopathy (not recorded which). The sequencing input was peripheral blood or thyroid tissue (not recorded which). The CDR3 DNA reads TGTGCCAGCAGCTTGTTGCCTGGGGACACTGAAGCTTTCTTT. Translated: CASSLLPGDTEAFF.